Following are 23 T cell receptor beta chains from one sample sequenced in a study of control samples from healthy donors and cancer patients (dated by TCRdb to 2018 to 2020). The library relied on the immunoSEQ multiplex PCR assay. Not all clones reach the TCRdb copy of this immuneACCESS table, which keeps in-frame sequences only. Checked studies attribute under half of the gap to unresolved V genes and leave the rest unexplained. Counted in this sample were under 150,000 clones; more than 85% of them appeared once. 2.6% of the sample is held by the ten biggest clonotypes. The sample was blood. The receptors here all came from a man aged 25-45 years in good health.

This clone was picked up one time. As DNA, the CDR3 is TGTGCCAGCAGCTTTCTGAACACTGAAGCTTTCTTT. Its translation: CASSFLNTEAFF. The chain links TRBV11-2 to TRBJ1-1; D is unclear. CDR1 and CDR2 from the germline V gene are SGHAT and FQNNGV. Between the trimmed V and J ends, which lost 3 bases and 0 bases, there was a span of 2 bases. This CDR3 has 12 amino acids.

This sequence joins TRBV27 and TRBJ1-1; the D is unclear. This CDR3 region has 15 residues. V lost 2 bases, J lost 7 bases, and 17 bases lay in between. Germline CDR1 reads MNHEY; CDR2 reads SMNVEV (reference sequence). Here the CDR3 reads CASSLRSGLSGEAFF. The CDR3 DNA sequence: TGTGCCAGCAGTTTAAGGAGCGGACTTAGCGGTGAAGCTTTCTTT.

This clone was observed a single time. The gene calls are TRBV30 and TRBJ1-5, with D tentatively TRBD1 (5 bases). Trimming shortened V by 0 bases and J by 1 base, and 7 bases separated the two germline ends. CDR3 length: 14 amino acids. Germline V CDR1 and CDR2: GTSNPN, SVGIG (reference sequence). DNA for the CDR3: TGTGCCTGGAGTGTCGGGGGAAGCAATCAGCCCCAGCATTTT. Protein sequence: CAWSVGGSNQPQHF.

This chain joins TRBV6-5 and TRBJ1-6; TRBD1 matches 9 bases. The CDR3 consists of 14 residues. Per the germline V gene, CDR1 is MNHEY and CDR2 is SVGAGI. Trimming removed 6 bases from V and 14 bases from J; junction bases left unmatched: 11. CDR3: CASSPDRGAPSLHF. CDR3 bases: TGTGCCAGCAGCCCCGACAGGGGGGCTCCATCCCTCCACTTT.

J is TRBJ1-4 and V is TRBV11-2, with D uncertain. The CDR3 has 13 residues. Germline lookup yields CDR1 SGHAT and CDR2 FQNNGV. The V gene lost 5 bases and the J gene lost 4 bases, with 8 bases spanning the gap. DNA of the CDR3: TGTGCCAGCAGCGCAGACTTTAATGAAAAACTGTTTTTT. It is translated as CASSADFNEKLFF.

The chain recombines TRBV5-1 with TRBJ1-5; 7 bases align to TRBD1. Germline lookup yields CDR1 SGHRS and CDR2 YFSETQ. J lost 7 bases, V lost 4 bases, and 8 bases had no gene match. CDR3 length: 14 amino acids. The CDR3 loop is CASSATGAGQPQHF. CDR3 DNA sequence: TGCGCCAGCAGCGCCACAGGGGCGGGACAGCCCCAGCATTTT.

This clone was picked up one time. The gene calls are TRBV27 and TRBJ1-1, with TRBD1 as a possible D gene (6 bases). The CDR3 is 12 residues long. Germline CDR1 is MNHEY and CDR2 is SMNVEV (reference sequence). Trimming shortened V by 7 bases and J by 9 bases, and 15 bases separated the two germline ends. The CDR3 coding sequence is TGTGCCAGCATCCAGGCGGGGGGCAAAGCTTTCTTT. Amino acid sequence: CASIQAGGKAFF.

The chain is built from TRBV6-5 and TRBJ2-5, with D tentatively TRBD1 (6 bases). The CDR3 contains 12 residues. Germline CDR1 is MNHEY and CDR2 is SVGAGI. Trimming removed 6 bases at V and 8 bases at J, with 13 bases between. CDR3 amino acids: CASRRSGTTQYF. CDR3 coding DNA: TGTGCCAGCAGACGATCCGGGACAACCCAGTACTTC.

This chain uses TRBV3-1 (or the pseudogene TRBV3-2) with TRBJ1-3; D not certain. The CDR3 extends over 17 amino acids. CDR1 is LGHDT, CDR2 YNNKEL, per germline (reference sequence). V lost 0 bases, J lost 4 bases, and 16 bases lay in between. The CDR3 loop is CASSQDRRGVGGNTIYF. The CDR3 region has the DNA TGTGCCAGCAGCCAAGATAGACGCGGGGTGGGCGGAAACACCATATATTTT.

The chain employs TRBV6-5 and TRBJ2-1, with 7 bases fitting TRBD2. V was pared by 8 bases and J by 3 bases, with 1 base of the junction left unmatched. The CDR3 has 12 amino acids. Germline V gene sequence: CDR1 MNHEY, CDR2 SVGAGI. Written as DNA, the CDR3 is TGTGCCAGCGCTAGCGGCTACAATGAGCAGTTCTTC. This encodes CASASGYNEQFF.

The chain employs TRBV9 and TRBJ1-5, with TRBD1 matching 9 bases. J was trimmed by 3 bases and V by 3 bases; bases with no gene match: 4. From germline, CDR1 is SGDLS and CDR2 YYNGEE. The CDR3 consists of 15 residues. The CDR3 nucleotides read TGTGCCAGCAGCGCGGGACAGGGCCTCAATCAGCCCCAGCATTTT. Its translation: CASSAGQGLNQPQHF.

This clone has a handful of counts. J is TRBJ1-5 and V is TRBV2; D remains unclear. V was cut by 6 bases and J by 6 bases, with 9 bases left in between. Germline V gene data show CDR1 as SNHLY and CDR2 as FYNNEI. This CDR3 spans 12 amino acids. The chain's CDR3 is CASRFESQPQHF. CDR3 bases: TGTGCCAGCAGATTCGAATCTCAGCCCCAGCATTTT. The variable domain in full, with the rest retrieved from reference TRBV2 and TRBJ1-5, is EPEVTQTPSHQVTQMGQEVILRCVPISNHLYFYWYRQILGQKVEFLVSFYNNEISEKSEIFDDQFSVERPDGSNFTLKIRSTKLEDSAMYFCASRFESQPQHFGDGTRLSIL.

The chain has TRBV5-1 and TRBJ1-3; the D is unclear. The CDR3 spans 16 residues. With 3 bases removed from V and 0 bases from J, the gap between germline ends came to 13 bases. Per germline, CDR1 SGHRS and CDR2 YFSETQ. The CDR3 here is CASSSGQVFSGNTIYF. Here the CDR3 DNA reads TGCGCCAGCAGCTCTGGCCAGGTTTTCTCTGGAAACACCATATATTTT.

This chain joins TRBV10-3 and TRBJ1-2, with D perhaps TRBD1 (5 bases). Germline V gene data show CDR1 as ENHRY and CDR2 as SYGVKD. CDR3 length: 13 residues. The germline V and J ends were trimmed by 6 bases and 5 bases, with 13 bases remaining between them. The CDR3 spells CAIRGGDSYGYTF. The CDR3 DNA reads as TGTGCCATCAGGGGGGGGGATTCGTATGGCTACACCTTC.

The rearrangement uses TRBV4-2 and TRBJ2-6, with D tentatively TRBD1 (5 bases). This CDR3 is 17 amino acids long. Germline V gene data show CDR1 as LGHNA and CDR2 as YNFKEQ. V was clipped by 4 bases and J by 0 bases, with 13 bases between them. DNA of the CDR3: TGTGCCAGCAGCCTACCTGGGGCAACCTCTGGGGCCAACGTCCTGACTTTC. It codes for CASSLPGATSGANVLTF.

The rearrangement joins TRBV27 to TRBJ1-2; D is ambiguous. V was shortened by 1 base and J by 0 bases, with 12 bases between the two germline ends. Germline-derived CDR1 and CDR2 are MNHEY and SMNVEV (reference sequence). CDR3 size: 16 residues. The CDR3 region has the DNA TGTGCCAGCAGTTTATTAGCAGACACAGCTAACTATGGCTACACCTTC. Translated: CASSLLADTANYGYTF.

The chain employs TRBV19 and TRBJ1-4, with a tentative D call TRBD1 (5 bases). The V end was cut by 5 bases, the J end by 0 bases, with 13 bases between. Per the germline V gene, CDR1 is LNHDA and CDR2 is SQIVND (reference sequence). The CDR3 totals 16 residues. The CDR3 DNA reads as TGTGCCAGTAGTCCGGGACTTCTTACAACTAATGAAAAACTGTTTTTT. This gives the protein CASSPGLLTTNEKLFF.

This rearrangement joins TRBV24-1 to TRBJ2-7; no clear D gene. Germline assignment: CDR1 KGHDR and CDR2 SFDVKD. V dropped 4 bases and J dropped 4 bases, with 4 bases sitting between them. CDR3 length equals 11 residues. CDR3 nucleotide sequence: TGTGCCACCAGTGAGGGATACGAGCAGTACTTC. Amino acids: CATSEGYEQYF.

This clone was observed once. The chain has TRBV15 and TRBJ1-2; TRBD1 matches at 7 bases. V lost 7 bases, J lost 0 bases, and 5 bases stayed unmatched. The CDR3 length is 14 residues. The germline V gene has CDR1 LNHNV and CDR2 YYDKDF (reference sequence). CDR3 bases: TGTGCCACCAACCGGACAGGAGCTAACTATGGCTACACCTTC. It specifies CATNRTGANYGYTF.

The count of this clone is one. This chain uses TRBV12-3 or TRBV12-4 with TRBJ1-2; 7 bases are shared with TRBD1. This CDR3 has 13 amino acids. After removal of 5 bases from V and 3 bases from J, the junction contained 3 bases not matched to a gene. The CDR3 DNA reads TGTGCCAGCAGTCCCAGGGGGGACTATGGCTACACCTTC. Its protein is CASSPRGDYGYTF.

The rearrangement uses TRBV19 and TRBJ2-7; a weak D match, TRBD1 (7 bases). Trimming took off 6 bases at V and 5 bases at J, with 17 bases between the two ends. This CDR3 is built from 14 residues. Germline V gene data show CDR1 as LNHDA and CDR2 as SQIVND (reference sequence). CDR3 region: CASSISRGADEQYF. The CDR3 bases are TGTGCCAGTAGCATCAGCAGGGGGGCAGACGAGCAGTACTTC.

The V gene is TRBV10-3, the J gene TRBJ2-1; 10 bases line up with TRBD2. CDR1 is ENHRY and CDR2 is SYGVKD in the germline V gene. This CDR3 spans 15 amino acids. The trim removed 6 bases at V and 5 bases at J, leaving 7 bases unmatched. CDR3 nucleotides: TGTGCCATCAGGTCAACTAGCGGGGTCGACAATGAGCAGTTCTTC. It translates to CAIRSTSGVDNEQFF.

This chain's CDR3 is CASSPTGRTGELFF. DNA for the CDR3: TGTGCCAGCAGCCCTACAGGAAGGACCGGGGAGCTGTTTTTT. The rearrangement links TRBV7-8 to TRBJ2-2; a possible D gene is TRBD1 (5 bases). V lost 5 bases to trimming and J lost 5 bases, with 12 bases between them. CDR1 and CDR2 (germline): SGHVS, FQNEAQ. This CDR3 region has 14 residues.